The sample holds one count of the clone carrying this TCR beta chain. Its antigen is not identified. Genomic DNA belonging to each subset was distributed in equal measure over several immunoSEQ plates. The repertoire was sequenced with immunoSEQ multiplex PCR; TCRdb's copy has only in-frame clones and lacks some. Of hundreds of thousands of clones listed, roughly 97% are singletons. These data come from a study of shared clonotypes between healthy human individuals. Study as a whole: CD8 memory received one plate per donor, CD8 naive two, CD4 memory three and CD4 naive three.

Deletions cut 8 bases from V and 2 bases from J, with 12 bases between. The CDR3 totals 13 residues. The germline CDR1 and CDR2 sequences are SNHLY and FYNNEI. The study, taken as a whole, reports: On the whole, naive subsets had larger estimated richness than memory subsets had. Clonotype sharing across a few donors was observed for around 5% of naive CD4 clonotypes.

V is TRBV2 and J is TRBJ1-1; D unresolved. The sample comprised naive CD4+ T cells sorted from blood. Documented subset: CD45RA+ positively selected. The clonotype was recovered from a woman aged 25-40 years in good health. In nucleotides, the CDR3 is TGTGCCAGCCATAGGACGGGAAACACTGAAGCTTTCTTT. This encodes CASHRTGNTEAFF. Combining the CDR3 with reference TRBV2 and TRBJ1-1 gives the whole variable domain EPEVTQTPSHQVTQMGQEVILRCVPISNHLYFYWYRQILGQKVEFLVSFYNNEISEKSEIFDDQFSVERPDGSNFTLKIRSTKLEDSAMYFCASHRTGNTEAFFGQGTRLTVV.